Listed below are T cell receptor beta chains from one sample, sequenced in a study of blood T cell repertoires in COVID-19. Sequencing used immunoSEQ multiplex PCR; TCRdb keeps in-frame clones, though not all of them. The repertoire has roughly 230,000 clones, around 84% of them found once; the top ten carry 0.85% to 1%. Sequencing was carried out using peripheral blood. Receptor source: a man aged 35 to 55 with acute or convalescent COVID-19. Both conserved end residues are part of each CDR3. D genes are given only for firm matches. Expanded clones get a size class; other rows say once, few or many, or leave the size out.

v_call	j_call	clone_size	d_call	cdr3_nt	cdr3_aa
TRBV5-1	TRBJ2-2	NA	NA	TGCGCCAGCAGCTCCGCAACAGGGTCCGGGGAGCTGTTTTTT	CASSSATGSGELFF
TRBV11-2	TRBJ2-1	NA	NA	TGTGCCAGCAGCTTGGGGGGACAGCCGTGGGCGGATGAGCAGTTCTTC	CASSLGGQPWADEQFF
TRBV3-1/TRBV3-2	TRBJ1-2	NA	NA	TGTGCCAGCAGCCAAGAGGGGGGGCGCTTGGTCTTCAATGGCTACACCTTC	CASSQEGGRLVFNGYTF
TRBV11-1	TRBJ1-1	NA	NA	TGTGCCAGCAGATTAGAAAGGTTTTGGGGGCGCGCTTTCTTT	CASRLERFWGRAFF
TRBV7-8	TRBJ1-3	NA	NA	TGTGCCAGCAGCTCCCTACAGGGAAAGGGAAACACCATATATTTT	CASSSLQGKGNTIYF
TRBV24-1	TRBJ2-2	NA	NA	TGTGCCACCAGTGCAGGGTGGACCGGGGAGCTGTTTTTT	CATSAGWTGELFF
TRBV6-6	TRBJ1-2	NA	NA	TGTGCCAGCAGTCCACCGGACAGACGGCTAGGGCGCTATGGCTACACCTTC	CASSPPDRRLGRYGYTF
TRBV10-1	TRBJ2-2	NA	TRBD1	TGCGCCAGCAGTCACAGGGGAACCGGGGAGCTGTTTTTT	CASSHRGTGELFF
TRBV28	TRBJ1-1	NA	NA	TGTGCCAGCAGTTTAGTCGGGGGGGCGCGAACTGAAGCTTTCTTT	CASSLVGGARTEAFF
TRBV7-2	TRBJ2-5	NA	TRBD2	TGTGCCAGCAGCTTAGCTACTAGCGGGGGCCAAGAGACCCAGTACTTC	CASSLATSGGQETQYF
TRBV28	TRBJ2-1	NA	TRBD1	TGTGCCAGCAGTCCTTGGACAGGCATGAATGAGCAGTTCTTC	CASSPWTGMNEQFF
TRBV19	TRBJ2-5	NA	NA	TGTGCCAGTAGTATAGAAAGGGGGGAGACCCAGTACTTC	CASSIERGETQYF
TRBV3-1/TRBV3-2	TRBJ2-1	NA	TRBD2	TGTGCCAGCAGCCAAGGAGGAGCGGGGGGGAGCAATGAGCAGTTCTTC	CASSQGGAGGSNEQFF
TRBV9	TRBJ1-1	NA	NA	TGTGCCAGCAGCGTAGCTCCGAACACTGAAGCTTTCTTT	CASSVAPNTEAFF
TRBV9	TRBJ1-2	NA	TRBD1	TGTGCCAGCAGCGTAGGCGAGGGGGCGAGTGGCTACACCTTC	CASSVGEGASGYTF
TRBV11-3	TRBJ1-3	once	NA	TGTGCCAGCAGCTTAGACGCTAGCTCTGGAAACACCATATATTTT	CASSLDASSGNTIYF
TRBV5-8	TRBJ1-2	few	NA	TGTGCCAGCAGTTGGCCCCAGAAGATTGACTATGGCTACACCTTC	CASSWPQKIDYGYTF
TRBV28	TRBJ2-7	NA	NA	TGTGCCAGCAGTATCAGGGGAAAGACCTACGAGCAGTACTTC	CASSIRGKTYEQYF
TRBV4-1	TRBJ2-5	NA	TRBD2	TGCGCCAGCAGCCAGGGAGGGAGGGAGACCCAGTACTTC	CASSQGGRETQYF
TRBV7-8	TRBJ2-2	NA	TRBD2	TGTGCCAGCAGCTTAGAGGAACTAGCGGGGGGCCGAAACACCGGGGAGCTGTTTTTT	CASSLEELAGGRNTGELFF
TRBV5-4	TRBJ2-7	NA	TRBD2	TGTGCCAGCAGCTTGGCCGGGCTAGCGGGGATCACTTACGAGCAGTACTTC	CASSLAGLAGITYEQYF
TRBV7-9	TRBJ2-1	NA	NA	TGTGCCAGCAGCTTAGGCTTCAGCTCCTACAATGAGCAGTTCTTC	CASSLGFSSYNEQFF
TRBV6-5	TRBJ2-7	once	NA	TGTGCCAGCATCCCAGGCGACAGCTCCTACGAGCAGTACTTC	CASIPGDSSYEQYF
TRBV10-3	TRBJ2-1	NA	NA	TGTGCCATCAGTGAGTTAGGGGGAGCCAATGAGCAGTTCTTC	CAISELGGANEQFF
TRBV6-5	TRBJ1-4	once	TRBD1	TGTGCCAGCAGTCGGGACAGGGGATATGAAAAACTGTTTTTT	CASSRDRGYEKLFF
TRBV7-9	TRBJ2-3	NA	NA	TGTGCCAGCAGCTCACAGGGGGGACTATTTATAACAGATACGCAGTATTTT	CASSSQGGLFITDTQYF
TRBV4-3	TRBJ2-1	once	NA	TGCGCCAGCAGCCAAAACCCTCAGGGGTTCAATGAGCAGTTCTTC	CASSQNPQGFNEQFF
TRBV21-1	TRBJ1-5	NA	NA	TGTGCCAGCAGCAAAGATTCGGTTGGGCCCCAGCATTTT	CASSKDSVGPQHF
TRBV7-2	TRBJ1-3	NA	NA	TGTGCCAGCAGCCCCCGGGGGGGTAGATCTGGAAACACCATATATTTT	CASSPRGGRSGNTIYF
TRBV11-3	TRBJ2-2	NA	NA	TGTGCCAGCAGCGGCCTCACCGGGGAGCTGTTTTTT	CASSGLTGELFF
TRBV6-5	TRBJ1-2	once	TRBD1	TGTGCCAGCAGTCCGCCGGGACAGGGTCTCTATGGCTACACCTTC	CASSPPGQGLYGYTF
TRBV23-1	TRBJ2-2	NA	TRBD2	TGCGCCAGCGGTACTAGCGGGGACCTAACCGGGGAGCTGTTTTTT	CASGTSGDLTGELFF
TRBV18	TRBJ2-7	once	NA	TGTGCCAGCTCACCACCGGAGGGCAGTTCCTACGAGCAGTACTTC	CASSPPEGSSYEQYF
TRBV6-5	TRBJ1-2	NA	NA	TGTGCCAGCAGTTTCCGCGCGACACTTAACTATGGCTACACCTTC	CASSFRATLNYGYTF
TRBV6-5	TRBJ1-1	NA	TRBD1	TGTGCCAGCAGGCTACAGGGGGCAGGAAACACTGAAGCTTTCTTT	CASRLQGAGNTEAFF
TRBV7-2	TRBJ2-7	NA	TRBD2	TGTGCCAGCAGCCCGGGACTAGGTTTCTACGAGCAGTACTTC	CASSPGLGFYEQYF
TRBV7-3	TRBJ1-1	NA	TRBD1	TGTGCCAGCAGCTCGGTCCCGGGACAGGGTAAGGCTTTCTTT	CASSSVPGQGKAFF
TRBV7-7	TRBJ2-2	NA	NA	TGTGCTAGCAGCGCGGATCGAGGGGAGCTGTTTTTT	CASSADRGELFF
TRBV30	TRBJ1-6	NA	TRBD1	TGTGCCTGGAGTAAGGGACAGGATTCACCCCTCCACTTT	CAWSKGQDSPLHF
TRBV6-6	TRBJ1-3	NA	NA	TGTGCCAGCAGTTTAGAGGGAAACACCATATATTTT	CASSLEGNTIYF
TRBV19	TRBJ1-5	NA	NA	TGTGCCAGTAGTATCATGGGGGCTAGACAGCCCCAGCATTTT	CASSIMGARQPQHF
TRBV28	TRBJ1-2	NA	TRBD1	TGTGCCAGCAAACTCAGGGGGCAGGCCTATGGCTACACCTTC	CASKLRGQAYGYTF
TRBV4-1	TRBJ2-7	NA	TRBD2	TGCGCCAGCAGCCAATCGCTAGCGGGGAGCCTACCCGAGCAGTACTTC	CASSQSLAGSLPEQYF
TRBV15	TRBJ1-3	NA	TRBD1	TGTGCCACCAGCAGAGACGGTCGGACAGGGGCTGGAAACACCATATATTTT	CATSRDGRTGAGNTIYF